The sequence of this TCR beta chain was determined in a study of neurological immune-mediated disorders. Libraries from sorted cells each used 750,000 to 1,000,000 CD4+ or CD8+ T cells. From the 5' RACE reads, TCRdb called clonotypes with MiXCR, one entry per CDR3 protein. Among about 38,000 distinct CDR3 sequences listed, around 10% were seen once. CDR3 size: 14 residues. Germline lookup yields CDR1 SNHLY and CDR2 FYNNEI. The V end lost 11 bases, the J end lost 4 bases, and 21 bases lay between the germline ends. Findings of the study overall: The study found the most TCR clonal expansion in HTLV-1-associated myelopathy and the least in multiple sclerosis, below healthy controls.

Comment on this clonotype: Its antigen is as yet unknown.

The specimen sequenced was CD4+ T cells from blood. This chain connects TRBV2 to TRBJ2-7; tentatively, D is TRBD1 (5 bases). The receptor was derived from a woman aged 25-40 years with HTLV-1-associated myelopathy (HAM/TSP). The CDR3 nucleotides are TGTGCCGCCGGAAGGGGCAGGGCCGCATACGAGCAGTACTTC. It encodes CAAGRGRAAYEQYF. The whole variable domain, filled in from reference TRBV2 and TRBJ2-7, reads EPEVTQTPSHQVTQMGQEVILRCVPISNHLYFYWYRQILGQKVEFLVSFYNNEISEKSEIFDDQFSVERPDGSNFTLKIRSTKLEDSAMYFCAAGRGRAAYEQYFGPGTRLTVT.